The 5 T cell receptor beta chains in this list originate from one sample, sequenced in a study of early T cells in non-severe SARS-CoV-2 infection. In TCRdb, the 5' RACE reads were re-called with MiXCR into one record per CDR3 protein. The sample includes roughly 50,000 distinct CDR3 sequences, roughly 7.1% of them seen just once. The sequences come from whole blood, collected at baseline. Receptors originate from an adult who was a healthcare worker with PCR-confirmed SARS-CoV-2 infection or an uninfected control (not recorded which).

This clonotype has at least ten counts. CDR3 region: CASSSLPRGTGELFF. For the CDR3, the DNA is TGTGCCAGCAGCTCACTCCCCAGGGGGACCGGGGAGCTGTTTTTT. The chain carries TRBV7-9 and TRBJ2-2, with 7 bases fitting TRBD1. Germline V gene data show CDR1 as SEHNR and CDR2 as FQNEAQ (reference sequence). The trim removed 4 bases at V and 5 bases at J, leaving 7 bases unmatched. The CDR3 spans 15 residues.

In its sample, this clonotype was seen a few times. The rearrangement joins TRBV27 to TRBJ2-1, with 11 bases that match TRBD2. CDR1 and CDR2 (germline): MNHEY, SMNVEV (reference sequence). With V trimmed by 4 bases and J by 5 bases, 4 bases remained unmatched. The CDR3 totals 15 residues. The CDR3 reads CASSWGLAENNEQFF. CDR3 DNA: TGTGCCAGCAGTTGGGGACTAGCGGAGAACAATGAGCAGTTCTTC.

This clonotype was seen many times. The chain joins TRBV3-1 to TRBJ1-1, with D uncertain. This CDR3 has 15 residues. The germline V and J ends were trimmed by 5 bases and 5 bases, with 18 bases remaining between them. The germline gives CDR1 LGHDT, CDR2 YNNKEL (reference sequence). The CDR3 DNA reads TGTGCCAGCAGCGAGGCCGGACCTCGACGAACTGAAGCTTTCTTT. Its translation is CASSEAGPRRTEAFF.

Notes on this clonotype: Lacking the conserved final phenylalanine or tryptophan, this CDR3 likely reflects a read error. The rearrangement joins TRBV6-6 to TRBJ2-3; 12 nucleotides line up with TRBD2. The CDR3 covers 15 residues. V lost 4 bases, J lost 5 bases, and 4 bases stayed unmatched. The germline CDR1 and CDR2 sequences are MNHNY and SVGAGI (reference sequence). This CDR3 reads CASSSSGRGVDTQYS. The DNA for the CDR3 is TGTGCCAGCAGTTCTAGCGGGAGGGGGGTAGATACGCAGTATTCT.

The chain has TRBV6-1 and TRBJ1-1; D is unresolved. The germline V and J ends were trimmed by 5 bases and 3 bases, with 16 bases remaining between them. The CDR3 consists of 15 residues. Germline V gene lookup returns CDR1 MNHNS and CDR2 SASEGT. CDR3 protein: CASSLTAYTDTEAFF. The CDR3, as DNA: TGTGCCAGCAGTCTGACGGCCTATACTGACACTGAAGCTTTCTTT.